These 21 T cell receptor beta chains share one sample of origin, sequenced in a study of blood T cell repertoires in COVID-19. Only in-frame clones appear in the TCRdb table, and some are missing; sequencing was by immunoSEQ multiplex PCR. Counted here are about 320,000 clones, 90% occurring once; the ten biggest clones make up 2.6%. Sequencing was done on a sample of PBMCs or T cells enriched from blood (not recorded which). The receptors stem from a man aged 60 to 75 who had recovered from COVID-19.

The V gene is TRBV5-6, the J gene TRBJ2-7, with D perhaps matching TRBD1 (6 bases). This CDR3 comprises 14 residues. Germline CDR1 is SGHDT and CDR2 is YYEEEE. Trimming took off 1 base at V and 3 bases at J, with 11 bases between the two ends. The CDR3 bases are TGTGCCAGCAGCTTGTCCGGACAGTACTACGAGCAGTACTTC. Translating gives CASSLSGQYYEQYF.

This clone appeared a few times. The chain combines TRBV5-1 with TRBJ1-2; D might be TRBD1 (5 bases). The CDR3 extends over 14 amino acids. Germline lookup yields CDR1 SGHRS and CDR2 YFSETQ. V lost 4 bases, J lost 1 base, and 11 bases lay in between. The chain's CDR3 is CASSPAGVNYGYTF. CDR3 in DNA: TGCGCCAGCAGCCCCGCGGGGGTTAACTATGGCTACACCTTC.

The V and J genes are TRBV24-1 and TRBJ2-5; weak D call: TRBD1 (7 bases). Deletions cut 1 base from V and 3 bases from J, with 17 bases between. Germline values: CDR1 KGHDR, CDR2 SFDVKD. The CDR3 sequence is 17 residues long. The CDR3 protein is CATSDFARQGGEETQYF. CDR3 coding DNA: TGTGCCACCAGTGATTTTGCTAGACAGGGAGGAGAAGAGACCCAGTACTTC.

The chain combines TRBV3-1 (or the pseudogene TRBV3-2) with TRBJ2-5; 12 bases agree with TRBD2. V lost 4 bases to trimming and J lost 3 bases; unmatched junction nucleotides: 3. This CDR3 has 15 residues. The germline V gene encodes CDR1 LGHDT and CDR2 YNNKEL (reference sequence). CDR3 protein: CASSRGLAGKETQYF. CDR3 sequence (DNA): TGTGCCAGCAGCCGGGGACTAGCGGGTAAAGAGACCCAGTACTTC.

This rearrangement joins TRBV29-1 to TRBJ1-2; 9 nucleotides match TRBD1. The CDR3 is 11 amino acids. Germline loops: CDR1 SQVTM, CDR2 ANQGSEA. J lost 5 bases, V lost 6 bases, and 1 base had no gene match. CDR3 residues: CSVGTGYGYTF. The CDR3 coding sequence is TGCAGCGTAGGGACAGGGTATGGCTACACCTTC.

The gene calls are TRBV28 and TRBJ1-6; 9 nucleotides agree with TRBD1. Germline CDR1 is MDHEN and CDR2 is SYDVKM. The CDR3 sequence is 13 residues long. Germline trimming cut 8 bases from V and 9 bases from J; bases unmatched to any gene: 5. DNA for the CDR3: TGTGCCAGCGGACAGGGGATCGGTTCACCCCTCCACTTT. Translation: CASGQGIGSPLHF.

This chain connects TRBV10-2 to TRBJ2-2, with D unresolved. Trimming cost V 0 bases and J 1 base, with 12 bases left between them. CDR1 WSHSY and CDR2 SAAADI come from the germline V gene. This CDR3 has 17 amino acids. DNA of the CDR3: TGCGCCAGCAGTGAGTCGATTGGGCACTTGAACACCGGGGAGCTGTTTTTT. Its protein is CASSESIGHLNTGELFF.

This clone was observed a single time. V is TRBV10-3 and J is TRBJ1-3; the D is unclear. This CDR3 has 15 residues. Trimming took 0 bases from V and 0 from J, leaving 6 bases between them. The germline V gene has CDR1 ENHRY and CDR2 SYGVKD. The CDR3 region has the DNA TGTGCCATCAGTGAGTCCGGTAACTCTGGAAACACCATATATTTT. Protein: CAISESGNSGNTIYF.

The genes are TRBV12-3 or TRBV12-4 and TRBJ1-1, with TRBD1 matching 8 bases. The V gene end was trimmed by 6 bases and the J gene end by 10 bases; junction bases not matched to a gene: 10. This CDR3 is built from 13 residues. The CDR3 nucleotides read TGTGCCAGCAGAGCCGCAGGGGGCGCGGGAGCTTTCTTT. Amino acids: CASRAAGGAGAFF.

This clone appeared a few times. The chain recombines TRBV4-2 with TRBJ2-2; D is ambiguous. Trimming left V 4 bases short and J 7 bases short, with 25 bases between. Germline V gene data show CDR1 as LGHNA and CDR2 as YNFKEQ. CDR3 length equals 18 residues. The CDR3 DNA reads TGTGCCAGCAGCCTAAAGTCCTCGGCAGGCGTATATATCGGGGAGCTGTTTTTT. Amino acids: CASSLKSSAGVYIGELFF.

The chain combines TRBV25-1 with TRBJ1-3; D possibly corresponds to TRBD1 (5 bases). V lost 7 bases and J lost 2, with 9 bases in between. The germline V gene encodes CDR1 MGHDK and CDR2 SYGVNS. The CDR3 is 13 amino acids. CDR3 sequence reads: CASNQGTGNTIYF. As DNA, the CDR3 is TGTGCCAGCAACCAGGGAACTGGAAACACCATATATTTT.

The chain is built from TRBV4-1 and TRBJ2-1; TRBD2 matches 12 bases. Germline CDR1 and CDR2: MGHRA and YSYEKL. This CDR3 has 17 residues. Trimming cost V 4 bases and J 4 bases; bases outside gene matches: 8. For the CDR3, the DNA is TGCGCCAGCAGCCCCAGACTAGCGGGGGCCTCATACAATGAGCAGTTCTTC. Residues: CASSPRLAGASYNEQFF.

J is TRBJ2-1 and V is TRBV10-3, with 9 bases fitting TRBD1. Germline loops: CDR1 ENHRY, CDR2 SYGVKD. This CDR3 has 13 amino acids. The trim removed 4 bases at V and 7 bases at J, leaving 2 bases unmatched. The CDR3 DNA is TGTGCCATCAGTGTGGGACAGGGAAATGAGCAGTTCTTC. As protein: CAISVGQGNEQFF.

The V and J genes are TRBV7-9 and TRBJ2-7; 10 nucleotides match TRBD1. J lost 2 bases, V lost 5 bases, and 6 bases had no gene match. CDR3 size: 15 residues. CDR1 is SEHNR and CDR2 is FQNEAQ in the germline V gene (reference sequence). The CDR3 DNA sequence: TGTGCCAGCAGCCCACTAGGACAGGGGGCCTACGAGCAGTACTTC. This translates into CASSPLGQGAYEQYF. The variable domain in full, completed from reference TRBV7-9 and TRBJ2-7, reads DTGVSQNPRHKITKRGQNVTFRCDPISEHNRLYWYRQTLGQGPEFLTYFQNEAQLEKSRLLSDRFSAERPKGSFSTLEIQRTEQGDSAMYLCASSPLGQGAYEQYFGPGTRLTVT.

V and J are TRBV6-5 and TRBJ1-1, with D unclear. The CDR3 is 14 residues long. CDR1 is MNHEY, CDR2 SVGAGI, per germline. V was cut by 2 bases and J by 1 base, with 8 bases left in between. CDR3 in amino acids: CASSYAGSNTEAFF. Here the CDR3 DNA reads TGTGCCAGCAGTTACGCGGGGTCGAACACTGAAGCTTTCTTT.

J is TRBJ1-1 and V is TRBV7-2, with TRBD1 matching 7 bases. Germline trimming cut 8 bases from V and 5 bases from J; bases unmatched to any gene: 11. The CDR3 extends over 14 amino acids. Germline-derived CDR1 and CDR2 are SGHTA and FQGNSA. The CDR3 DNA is TGTGCCAGCTCGGAACCAGCAGGGGGGACTGAAGCTTTCTTT. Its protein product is CASSEPAGGTEAFF. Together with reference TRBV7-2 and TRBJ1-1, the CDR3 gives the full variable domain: GAGVSQSPSNKVTEKGKDVELRCDPISGHTALYWYRQSLGQGLEFLIYFQGNSAPDKSGLPSDRFSAERTGGSVSTLTIQRTQQEDSAVYLCASSEPAGGTEAFFGQGTRLTVV.

Here the CDR3 DNA reads TGTGCCAGCAGCGTAGCTCCGACTAGCGGCCAAGAGACCCAGTACTTC. This codes for CASSVAPTSGQETQYF. This chain joins TRBV9 and TRBJ2-5; 9 nucleotides match TRBD2. Looked up from germline, CDR1 is SGDLS and CDR2 is YYNGEE. CDR3 length equals 16 residues. The V segment lost 0 bases and the J segment 1 base; nucleotides outside the gene matches: 4.

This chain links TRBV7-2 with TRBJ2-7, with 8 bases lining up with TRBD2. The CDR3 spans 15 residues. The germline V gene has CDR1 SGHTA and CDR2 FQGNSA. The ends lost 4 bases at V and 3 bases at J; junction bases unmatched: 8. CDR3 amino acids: CASSSGSGGDYEQYF. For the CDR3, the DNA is TGTGCCAGCAGCTCCGGGAGCGGGGGAGACTACGAGCAGTACTTC.

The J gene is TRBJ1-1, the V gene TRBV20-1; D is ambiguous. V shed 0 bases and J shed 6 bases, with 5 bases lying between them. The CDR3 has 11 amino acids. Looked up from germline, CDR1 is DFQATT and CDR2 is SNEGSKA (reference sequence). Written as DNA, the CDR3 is TGCAGTGCTAGAGATCCCGCTGAAGCTTTCTTT. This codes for CSARDPAEAFF.

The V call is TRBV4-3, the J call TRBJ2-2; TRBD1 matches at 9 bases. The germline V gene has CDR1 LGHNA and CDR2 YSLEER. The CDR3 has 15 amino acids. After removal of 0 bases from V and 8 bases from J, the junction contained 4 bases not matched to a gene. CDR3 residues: CASSQEQGAGGELFF. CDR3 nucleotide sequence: TGCGCCAGCAGCCAAGAACAGGGGGCTGGAGGGGAGCTGTTTTTT.

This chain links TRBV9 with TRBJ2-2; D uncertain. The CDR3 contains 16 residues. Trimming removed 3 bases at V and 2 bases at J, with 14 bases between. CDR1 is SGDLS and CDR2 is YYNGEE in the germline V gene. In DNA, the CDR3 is TGTGCCAGCAGCGACCCTCCGTACACCAACACCGGGGAGCTGTTTTTT. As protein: CASSDPPYTNTGELFF.